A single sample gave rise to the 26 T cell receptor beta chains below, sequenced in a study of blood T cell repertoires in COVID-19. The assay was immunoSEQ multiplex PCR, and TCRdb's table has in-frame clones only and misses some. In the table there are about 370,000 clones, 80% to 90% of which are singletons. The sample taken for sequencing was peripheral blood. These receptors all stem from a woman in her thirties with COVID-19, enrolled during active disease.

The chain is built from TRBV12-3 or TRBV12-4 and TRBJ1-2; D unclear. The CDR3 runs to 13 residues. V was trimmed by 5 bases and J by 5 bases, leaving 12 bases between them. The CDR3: CASSVRLTYGYTF. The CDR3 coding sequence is TGTGCCAGCAGTGTCCGTCTTACTTATGGCTACACCTTC.

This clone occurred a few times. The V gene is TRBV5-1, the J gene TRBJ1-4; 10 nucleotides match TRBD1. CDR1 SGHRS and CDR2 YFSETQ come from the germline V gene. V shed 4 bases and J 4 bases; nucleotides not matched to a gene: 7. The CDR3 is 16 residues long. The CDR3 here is CASSQGTGALNEKLFF. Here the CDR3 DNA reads TGCGCCAGCAGCCAAGGGACAGGGGCCCTTAATGAAAAACTGTTTTTT.

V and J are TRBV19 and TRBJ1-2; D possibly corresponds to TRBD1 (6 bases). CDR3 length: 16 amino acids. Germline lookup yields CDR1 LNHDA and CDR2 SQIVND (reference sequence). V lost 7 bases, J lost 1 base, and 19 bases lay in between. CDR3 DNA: TGTGCCAGTACCCCCCAGGGGACACCAGATAACTATGGCTACACCTTC. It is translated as CASTPQGTPDNYGYTF.

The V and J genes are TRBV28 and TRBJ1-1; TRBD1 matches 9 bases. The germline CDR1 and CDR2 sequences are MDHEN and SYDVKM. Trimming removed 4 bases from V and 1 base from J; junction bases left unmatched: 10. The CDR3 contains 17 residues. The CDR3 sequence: CASSSPNGQGSNTEAFF. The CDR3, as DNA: TGTGCCAGCAGTTCACCAAATGGACAGGGGTCGAACACTGAAGCTTTCTTT.

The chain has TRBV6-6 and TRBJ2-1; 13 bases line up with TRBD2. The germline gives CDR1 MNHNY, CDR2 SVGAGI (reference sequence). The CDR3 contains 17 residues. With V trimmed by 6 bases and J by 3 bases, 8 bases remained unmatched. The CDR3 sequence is CASSRRTSGRVYNEQFF. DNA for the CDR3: TGTGCCAGCAGCCGAAGGACTAGCGGGAGAGTCTACAATGAGCAGTTCTTC.

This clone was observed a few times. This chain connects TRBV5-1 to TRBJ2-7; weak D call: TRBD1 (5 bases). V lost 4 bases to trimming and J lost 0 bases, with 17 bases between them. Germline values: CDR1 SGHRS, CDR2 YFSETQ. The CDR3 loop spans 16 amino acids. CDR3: CASSAGIGLSSYEQYF. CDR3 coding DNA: TGCGCCAGCAGCGCAGGGATAGGGCTTAGCTCCTACGAGCAGTACTTC.

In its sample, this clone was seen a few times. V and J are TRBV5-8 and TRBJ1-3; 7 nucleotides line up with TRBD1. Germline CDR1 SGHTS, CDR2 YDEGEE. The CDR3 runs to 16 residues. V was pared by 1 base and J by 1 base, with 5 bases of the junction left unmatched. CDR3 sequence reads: CASSLTGQTSGNTIYF. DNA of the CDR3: TGTGCCAGCAGCTTGACGGGACAGACTTCTGGAAACACCATATATTTT. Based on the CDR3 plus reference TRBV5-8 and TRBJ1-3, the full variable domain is EAGVTQSPTHLIKTRGQQATLRCSPISGHTSVYWYQQALGLGLQFLLWYDEGEERNRGNFPPRFSGRQFPNYSSELNVNALELEDSALYLCASSLTGQTSGNTIYFGEGSWLTVV.

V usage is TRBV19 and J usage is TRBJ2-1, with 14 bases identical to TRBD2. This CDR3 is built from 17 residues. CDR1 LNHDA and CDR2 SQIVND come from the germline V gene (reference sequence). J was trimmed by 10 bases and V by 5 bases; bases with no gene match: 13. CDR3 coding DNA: TGTGCCAGTAGTTGGGGACTAGCGGGAGTCCCCCGGGGGGAGCAGTTCTTC. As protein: CASSWGLAGVPRGEQFF.

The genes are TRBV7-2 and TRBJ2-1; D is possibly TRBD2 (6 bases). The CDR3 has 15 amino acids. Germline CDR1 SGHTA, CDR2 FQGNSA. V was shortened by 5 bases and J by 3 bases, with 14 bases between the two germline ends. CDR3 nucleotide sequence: TGTGCCAGCAGCCCCGGGGGTGGTTACTACAATGAGCAGTTCTTC. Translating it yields CASSPGGGYYNEQFF.

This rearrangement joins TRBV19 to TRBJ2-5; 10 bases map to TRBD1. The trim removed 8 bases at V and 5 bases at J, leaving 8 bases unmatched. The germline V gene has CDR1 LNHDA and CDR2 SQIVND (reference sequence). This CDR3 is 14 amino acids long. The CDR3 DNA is TGTGCCAGTCTACCGGGACAGGGGTTGGAGACCCAGTACTTC. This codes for CASLPGQGLETQYF.

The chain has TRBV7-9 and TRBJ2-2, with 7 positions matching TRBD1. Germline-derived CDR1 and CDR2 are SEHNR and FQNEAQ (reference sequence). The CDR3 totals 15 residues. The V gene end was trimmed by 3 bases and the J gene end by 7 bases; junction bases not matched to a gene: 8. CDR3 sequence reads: CASSLAGTDFGELFF. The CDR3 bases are TGTGCCAGCAGCTTGGCCGGGACAGATTTCGGGGAGCTGTTTTTT.

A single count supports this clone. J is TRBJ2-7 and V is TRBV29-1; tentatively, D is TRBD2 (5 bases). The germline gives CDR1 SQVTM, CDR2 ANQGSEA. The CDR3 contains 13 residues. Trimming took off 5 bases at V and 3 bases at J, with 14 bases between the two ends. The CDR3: CSVSRGLSYEQYV. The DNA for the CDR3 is TGCAGCGTTAGTCGCGGGTTAAGCTACGAGCAGTACGTC.

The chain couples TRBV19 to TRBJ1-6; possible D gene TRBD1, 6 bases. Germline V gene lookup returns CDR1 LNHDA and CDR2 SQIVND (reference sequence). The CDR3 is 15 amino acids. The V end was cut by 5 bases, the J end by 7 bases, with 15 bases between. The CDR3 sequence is CASSGTGWLNSPLHF. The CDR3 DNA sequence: TGTGCCAGTAGTGGTACAGGGTGGTTAAATTCACCCCTCCACTTT.

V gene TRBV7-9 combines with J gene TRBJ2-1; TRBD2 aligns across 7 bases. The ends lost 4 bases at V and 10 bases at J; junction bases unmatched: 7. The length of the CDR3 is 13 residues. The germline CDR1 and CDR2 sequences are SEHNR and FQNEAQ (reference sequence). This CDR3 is CASSSTTSLEQFF. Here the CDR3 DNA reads TGTGCCAGCAGCTCAACGACTAGCTTGGAGCAGTTCTTC.

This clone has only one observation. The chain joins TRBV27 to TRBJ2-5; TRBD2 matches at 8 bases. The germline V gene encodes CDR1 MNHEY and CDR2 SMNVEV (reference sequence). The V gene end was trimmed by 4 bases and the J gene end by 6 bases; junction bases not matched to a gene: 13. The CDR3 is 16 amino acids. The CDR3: CASSSLAGGWEKTQYF. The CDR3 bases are TGTGCCAGCAGTTCCTTGGCGGGGGGCTGGGAGAAGACCCAGTACTTC.

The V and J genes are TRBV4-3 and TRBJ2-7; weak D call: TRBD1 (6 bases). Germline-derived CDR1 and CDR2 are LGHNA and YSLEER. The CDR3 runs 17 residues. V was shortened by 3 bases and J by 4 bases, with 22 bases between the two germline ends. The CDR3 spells CASSHEILRGRGYEQYF. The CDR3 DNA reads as TGCGCCAGCAGCCACGAAATTTTAAGGGGGAGAGGGTACGAGCAGTACTTC.

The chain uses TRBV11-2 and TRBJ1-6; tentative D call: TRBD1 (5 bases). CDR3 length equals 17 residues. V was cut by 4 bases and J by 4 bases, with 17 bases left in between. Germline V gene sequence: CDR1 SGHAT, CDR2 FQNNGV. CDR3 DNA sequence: TGTGCCAGCAGCTCCGAGTTCCGCGGGGGTTATAATTCACCCCTCCACTTT. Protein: CASSSEFRGGYNSPLHF.

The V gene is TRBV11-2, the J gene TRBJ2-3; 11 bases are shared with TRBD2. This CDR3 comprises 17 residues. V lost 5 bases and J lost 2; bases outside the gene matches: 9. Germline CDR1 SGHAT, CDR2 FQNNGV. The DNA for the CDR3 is TGTGCCAGCAGCCCAGGGGTACTAGCGGGAGCCACAGATACGCAGTATTTT. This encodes CASSPGVLAGATDTQYF. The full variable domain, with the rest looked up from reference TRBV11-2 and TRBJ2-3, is EAGVAQSPRYKIIEKRQSVAFWCNPISGHATLYWYQQILGQGPKLLIQFQNNGVVDDSQLPKDRFSAERLKGVDSTLKIQPAKLEDSAVYLCASSPGVLAGATDTQYFGPGTRLTVL.

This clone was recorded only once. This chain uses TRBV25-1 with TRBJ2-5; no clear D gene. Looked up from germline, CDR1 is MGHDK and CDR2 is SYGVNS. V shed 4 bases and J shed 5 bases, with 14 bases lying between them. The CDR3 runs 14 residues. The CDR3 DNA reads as TGTGCCAGCAGTGGTTTCATGGGCGAGGAGACCCAGTACTTC. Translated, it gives CASSGFMGEETQYF.

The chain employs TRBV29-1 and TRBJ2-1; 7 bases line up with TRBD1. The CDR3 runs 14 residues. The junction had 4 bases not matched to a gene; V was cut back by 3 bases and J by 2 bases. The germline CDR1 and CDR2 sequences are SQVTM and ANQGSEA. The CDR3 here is CSVERGQAYNEQFF. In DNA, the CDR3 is TGCAGCGTTGAGAGGGGGCAGGCCTACAATGAGCAGTTCTTC.

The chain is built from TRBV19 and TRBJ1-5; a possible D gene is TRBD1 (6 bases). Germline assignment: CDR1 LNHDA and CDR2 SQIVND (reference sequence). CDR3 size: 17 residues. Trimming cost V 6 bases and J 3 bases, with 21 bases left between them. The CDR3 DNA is TGTGCCAGTAGGACTAACTTAGGGGGGGGACCCAATCAGCCCCAGCATTTT. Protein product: CASRTNLGGGPNQPQHF. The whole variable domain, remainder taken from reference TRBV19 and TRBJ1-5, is DGGITQSPKYLFRKEGQNVTLSCEQNLNHDAMYWYRQDPGQGLRLIYYSQIVNDFQKGDIAEGYSVSREKKESFPLTVTSAQKNPTAFYLCASRTNLGGGPNQPQHFGDGTRLSIL.

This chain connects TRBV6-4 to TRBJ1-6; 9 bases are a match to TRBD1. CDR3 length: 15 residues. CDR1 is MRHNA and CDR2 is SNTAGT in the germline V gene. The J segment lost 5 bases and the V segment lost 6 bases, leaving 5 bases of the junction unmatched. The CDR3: CASRIQGADNSPLHF. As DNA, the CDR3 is TGTGCCAGCAGGATACAGGGGGCAGATAATTCACCCCTCCACTTT.

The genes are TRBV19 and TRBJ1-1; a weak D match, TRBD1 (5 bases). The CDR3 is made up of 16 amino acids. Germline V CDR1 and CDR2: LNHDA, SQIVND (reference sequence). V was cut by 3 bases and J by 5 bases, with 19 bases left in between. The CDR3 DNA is TGTGCCAGTAGTATCCCTTCGAGTCGAAGGGGTACTGAAGCTTTCTTT. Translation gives CASSIPSSRRGTEAFF.

The CDR3 is CASSLALGRGDTQYF. For the CDR3, the DNA is TGTGCCAGCAGCTTAGCACTAGGGCGGGGAGATACGCAGTATTTT. The chain links TRBV7-2 to TRBJ2-3; maybe TRBD2 (6 bases). Germline V gives CDR1 SGHTA, CDR2 FQGNSA. Trimming left V 0 bases short and J 5 bases short, with 12 bases between. The CDR3 covers 15 residues.

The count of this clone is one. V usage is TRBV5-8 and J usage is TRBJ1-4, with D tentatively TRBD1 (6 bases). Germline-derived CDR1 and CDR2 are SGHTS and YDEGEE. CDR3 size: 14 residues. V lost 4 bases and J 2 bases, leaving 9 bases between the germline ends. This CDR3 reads CASSHRVTNEKLFF. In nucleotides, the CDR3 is TGTGCCAGCAGCCACAGGGTTACTAATGAAAAACTGTTTTTT.

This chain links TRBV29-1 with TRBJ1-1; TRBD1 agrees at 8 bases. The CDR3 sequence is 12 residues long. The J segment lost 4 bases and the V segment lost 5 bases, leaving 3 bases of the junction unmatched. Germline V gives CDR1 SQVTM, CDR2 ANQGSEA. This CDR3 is CSVTTGGTEAFF. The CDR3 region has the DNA TGCAGCGTTACAACAGGGGGCACTGAAGCTTTCTTT.